The clone carrying this TCR beta chain has just a few counts. Its antigen is unknown. Germline assignment: CDR1 MNHEY and CDR2 SMNVEV (reference sequence). V was trimmed by 10 bases and J by 3 bases, leaving 26 bases between them. The CDR3 runs 17 residues. The data were taken from a study of response to subunit inactivated influenza vaccine. Study findings and constraints: The authors proposed limited new T cell recruitment per seasonal influenza vaccination.

MiXCR, applied by TCRdb to the RT-PCR reads, yields one record per CDR3 protein. The sample yields roughly 500,000 distinct CDR3 sequences, around 25% seen once. The input for sequencing was CD4+ T cells sorted from PBMCs, taken 5 days after vaccination. The chain recombines TRBV27 with TRBJ2-3; D is unclear. This TCR was sampled from a man between 50 and 59 years old who received an inactivated influenza vaccine. The CDR3 DNA follows: TGTGCCAACCACCCCAGGCGGAGCCGGCTAGGTACAGATACGCAGTATTTT. Translated, it gives CANHPRRSRLGTDTQYF.